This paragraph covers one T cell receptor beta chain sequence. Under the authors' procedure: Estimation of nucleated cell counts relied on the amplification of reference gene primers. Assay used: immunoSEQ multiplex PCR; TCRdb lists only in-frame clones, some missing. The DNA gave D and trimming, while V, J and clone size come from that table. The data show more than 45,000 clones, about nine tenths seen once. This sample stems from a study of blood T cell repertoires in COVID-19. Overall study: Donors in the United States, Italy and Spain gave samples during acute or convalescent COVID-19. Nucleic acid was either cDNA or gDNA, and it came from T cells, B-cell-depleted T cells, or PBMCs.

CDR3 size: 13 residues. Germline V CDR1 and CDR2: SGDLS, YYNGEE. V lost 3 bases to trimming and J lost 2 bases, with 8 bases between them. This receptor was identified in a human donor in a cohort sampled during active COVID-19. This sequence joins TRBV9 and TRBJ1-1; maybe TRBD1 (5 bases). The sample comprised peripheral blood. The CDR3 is CASSGTPNTEAFF. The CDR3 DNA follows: TGTGCCAGCAGCGGGACACCAAACACTGAAGCTTTCTTT.